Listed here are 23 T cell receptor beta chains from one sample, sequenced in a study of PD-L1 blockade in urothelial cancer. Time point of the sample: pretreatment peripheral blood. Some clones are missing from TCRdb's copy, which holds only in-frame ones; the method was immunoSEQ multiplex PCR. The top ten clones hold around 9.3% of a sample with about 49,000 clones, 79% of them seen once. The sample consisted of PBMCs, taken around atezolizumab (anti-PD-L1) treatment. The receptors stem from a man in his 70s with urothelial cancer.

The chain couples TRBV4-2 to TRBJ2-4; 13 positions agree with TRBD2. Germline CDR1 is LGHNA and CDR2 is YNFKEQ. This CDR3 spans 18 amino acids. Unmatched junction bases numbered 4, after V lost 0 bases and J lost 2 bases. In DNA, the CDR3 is TGTGCCAGCAGCCAAGAATGGACTAGCGGGAGAACCAAAAACATTCAGTACTTC. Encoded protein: CASSQEWTSGRTKNIQYF.

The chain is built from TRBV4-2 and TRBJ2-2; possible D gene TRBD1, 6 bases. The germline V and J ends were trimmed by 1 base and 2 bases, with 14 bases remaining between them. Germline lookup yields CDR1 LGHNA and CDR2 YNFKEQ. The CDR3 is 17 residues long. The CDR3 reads CASSQVGYRDNTGELFF. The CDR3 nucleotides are TGTGCCAGCAGCCAAGTAGGGTACAGGGATAACACCGGGGAGCTGTTTTTT.

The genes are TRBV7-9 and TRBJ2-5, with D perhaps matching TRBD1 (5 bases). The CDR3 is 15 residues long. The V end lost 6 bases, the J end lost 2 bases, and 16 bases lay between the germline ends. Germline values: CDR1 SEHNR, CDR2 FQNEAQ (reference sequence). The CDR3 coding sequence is TGTGCCAGCAGGGTCGACAGAAGCAGACAAGAGACCCAGTACTTC. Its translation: CASRVDRSRQETQYF.

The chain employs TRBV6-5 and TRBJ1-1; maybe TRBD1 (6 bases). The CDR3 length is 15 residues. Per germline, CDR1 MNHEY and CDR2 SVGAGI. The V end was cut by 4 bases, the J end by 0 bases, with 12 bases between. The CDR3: CASSSDSWMNTEAFF. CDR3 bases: TGTGCCAGCAGTTCGGACAGTTGGATGAACACTGAAGCTTTCTTT.

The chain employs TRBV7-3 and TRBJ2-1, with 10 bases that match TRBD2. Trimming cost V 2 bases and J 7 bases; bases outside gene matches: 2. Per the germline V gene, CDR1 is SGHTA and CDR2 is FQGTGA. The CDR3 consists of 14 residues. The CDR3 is CASSLSGLANEQFF. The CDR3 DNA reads TGTGCCAGCAGCTTATCGGGACTAGCGAATGAGCAGTTCTTC.

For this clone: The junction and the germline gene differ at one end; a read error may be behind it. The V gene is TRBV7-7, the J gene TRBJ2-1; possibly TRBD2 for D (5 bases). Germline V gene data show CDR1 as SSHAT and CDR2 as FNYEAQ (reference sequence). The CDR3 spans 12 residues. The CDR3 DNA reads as TGTGCTAGCAGCTTTTCAGGCGGGGAGCAGTTCTTC. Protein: CASSFSGGEQFF.

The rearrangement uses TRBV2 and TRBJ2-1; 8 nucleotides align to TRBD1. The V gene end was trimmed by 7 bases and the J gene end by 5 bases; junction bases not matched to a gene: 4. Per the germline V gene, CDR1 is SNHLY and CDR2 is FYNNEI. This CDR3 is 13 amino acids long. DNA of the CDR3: TGTGCCAGCACTCCGGACAGGGACAATGAGCAGTTCTTC. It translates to CASTPDRDNEQFF.

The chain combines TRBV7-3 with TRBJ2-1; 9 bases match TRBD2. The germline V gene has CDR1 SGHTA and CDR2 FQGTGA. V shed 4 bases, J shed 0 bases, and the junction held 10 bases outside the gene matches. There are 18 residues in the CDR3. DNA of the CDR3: TGTGCCAGCAGCTCCCCTGGGGGACTAGCATTCTCCTACAATGAGCAGTTCTTC. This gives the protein CASSSPGGLAFSYNEQFF.

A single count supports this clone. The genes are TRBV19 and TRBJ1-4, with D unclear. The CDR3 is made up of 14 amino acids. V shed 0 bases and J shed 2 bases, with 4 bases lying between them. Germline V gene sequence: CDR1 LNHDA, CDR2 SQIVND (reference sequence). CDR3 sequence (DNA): TGTGCCAGTAGTATAGAGGCCACTAATGAAAAACTGTTTTTT. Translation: CASSIEATNEKLFF.

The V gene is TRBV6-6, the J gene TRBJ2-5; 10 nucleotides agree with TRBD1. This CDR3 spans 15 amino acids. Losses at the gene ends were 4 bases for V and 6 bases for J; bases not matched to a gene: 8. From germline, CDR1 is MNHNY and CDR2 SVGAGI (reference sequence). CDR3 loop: CASSSPGQGFQTQYF. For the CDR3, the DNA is TGTGCCAGCAGTTCCCCGGGACAGGGGTTTCAGACCCAGTACTTC.

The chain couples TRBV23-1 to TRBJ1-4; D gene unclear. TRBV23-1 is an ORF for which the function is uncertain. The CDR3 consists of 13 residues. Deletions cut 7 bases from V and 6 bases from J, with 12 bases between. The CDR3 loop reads CASTVEGDEKLFF. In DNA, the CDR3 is TGCGCCAGCACTGTGGAGGGTGATGAAAAACTGTTTTTT.

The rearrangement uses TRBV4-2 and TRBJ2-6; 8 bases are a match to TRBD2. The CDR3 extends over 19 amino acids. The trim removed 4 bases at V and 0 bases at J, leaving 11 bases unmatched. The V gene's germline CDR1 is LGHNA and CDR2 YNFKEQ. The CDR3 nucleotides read TGTGCCAGCAGCCTCTTTGGTCGGGGGGGAGGCTCTGGGGCCAACGTCCTGACTTTC. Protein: CASSLFGRGGGSGANVLTF.

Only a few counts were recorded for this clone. CDR3 nucleotide sequence: TGTGCCAGCAGACCACAGGGGTCAGGCAATCAGCCCCAGCATTTT. This codes for CASRPQGSGNQPQHF. The chain links TRBV6-6 to TRBJ1-5; TRBD1 agrees at 7 bases. The ends lost 6 bases at V and 2 bases at J; junction bases unmatched: 7. This CDR3 region has 15 residues. The germline V gene encodes CDR1 MNHNY and CDR2 SVGAGI (reference sequence).

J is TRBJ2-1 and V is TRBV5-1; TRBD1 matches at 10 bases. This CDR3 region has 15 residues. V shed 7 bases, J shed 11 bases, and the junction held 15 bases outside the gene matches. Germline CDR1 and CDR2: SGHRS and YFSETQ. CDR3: CASELGTGASGQQFF. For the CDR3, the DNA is TGCGCCAGCGAACTTGGGACAGGGGCATCGGGTCAGCAGTTCTTC.

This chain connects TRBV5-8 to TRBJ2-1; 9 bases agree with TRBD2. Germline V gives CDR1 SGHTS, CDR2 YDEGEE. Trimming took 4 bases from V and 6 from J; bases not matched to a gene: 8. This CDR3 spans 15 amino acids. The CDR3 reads CASSGSGRFGNEQFF. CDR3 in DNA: TGTGCCAGCAGCGGTAGCGGGAGATTCGGCAATGAGCAGTTCTTC.

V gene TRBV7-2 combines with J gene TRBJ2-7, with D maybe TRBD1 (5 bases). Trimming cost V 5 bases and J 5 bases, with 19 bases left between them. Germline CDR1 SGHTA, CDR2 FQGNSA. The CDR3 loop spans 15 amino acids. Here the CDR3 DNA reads TGTGCCAGCAGCCGGGTCGAAGGGGCAGTGAACGAGCAGTACTTC. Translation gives CASSRVEGAVNEQYF.

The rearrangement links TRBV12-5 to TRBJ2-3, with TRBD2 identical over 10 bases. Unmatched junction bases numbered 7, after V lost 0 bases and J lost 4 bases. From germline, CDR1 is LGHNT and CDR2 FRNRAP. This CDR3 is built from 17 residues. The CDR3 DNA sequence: TGTGCTAGTGGTTTGGTCCCTAGCGGGAGATTTGCAGATACGCAGTATTTT. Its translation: CASGLVPSGRFADTQYF.

In nucleotides, the CDR3 is TGTGCCAGCAGTGAAATGATCGGGATAGGGGAGACCCAGTACTTC. Protein product: CASSEMIGIGETQYF. The V gene is TRBV2, the J gene TRBJ2-5, with D maybe TRBD2 (5 bases). CDR1 is SNHLY, CDR2 FYNNEI, per germline. V was trimmed by 2 bases and J by 5 bases, leaving 15 bases between them. The CDR3 is 15 residues long.

CDR3 residues: CASSPSLSGTEAFF. CDR3 DNA: TGTGCCAGCTCACCATCGCTTTCAGGGACTGAAGCTTTCTTT. The V gene is TRBV18, the J gene TRBJ1-1; possible D gene TRBD1, 5 bases. The length of the CDR3 is 14 residues. V lost 2 bases and J lost 5, with 12 bases in between. Germline V gene data show CDR1 as KGHSH and CDR2 as LQKENI.

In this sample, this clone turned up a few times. CDR3 region: CASRRFQNTGELFF. The CDR3 DNA reads as TGTGCCAGCAGGCGCTTCCAGAACACCGGGGAGCTGTTTTTT. The chain couples TRBV5-4 to TRBJ2-2; no definite D call. The CDR3 consists of 14 residues. Germline CDR1 SGHNT, CDR2 YYREEE (reference sequence). V was trimmed by 5 bases and J by 1 base, leaving 9 bases between them.

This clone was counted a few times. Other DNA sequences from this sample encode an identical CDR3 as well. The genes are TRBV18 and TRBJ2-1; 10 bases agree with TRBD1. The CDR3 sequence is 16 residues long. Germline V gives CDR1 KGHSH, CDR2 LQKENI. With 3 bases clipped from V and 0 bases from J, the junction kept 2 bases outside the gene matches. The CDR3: CASSPGQGVSYNEQFF. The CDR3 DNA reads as TGTGCCAGCTCACCTGGACAGGGGGTCTCCTACAATGAGCAGTTCTTC.

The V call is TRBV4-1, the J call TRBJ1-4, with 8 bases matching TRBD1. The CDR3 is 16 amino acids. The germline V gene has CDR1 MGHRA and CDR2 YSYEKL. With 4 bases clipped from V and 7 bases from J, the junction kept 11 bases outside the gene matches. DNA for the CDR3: TGCGCCAGCAGCCCCGGGGGAACAGGGGGAATTGAAAAACTGTTTTTT. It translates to CASSPGGTGGIEKLFF.

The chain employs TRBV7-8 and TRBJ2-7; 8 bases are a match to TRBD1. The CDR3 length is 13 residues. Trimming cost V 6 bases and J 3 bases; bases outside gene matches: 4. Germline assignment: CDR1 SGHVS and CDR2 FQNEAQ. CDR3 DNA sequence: TGTGCCAGCAGTTTCGACAGGGGCTACGAGCAGTACTTC. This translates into CASSFDRGYEQYF.